This TCR beta chain is drawn from a study of PD-L1 blockade in urothelial cancer. Whole-study context: Typically, measured as a median, blood samples had over 120,000 T cells.

Concerning this clone: As yet, its antigen is unknown.

General study results and limits: When measured at 3 weeks, tumor-associated blood clones expanded more in durable-benefit patients.

Repertoires were generated with immunoSEQ multiplex PCR, while TCRdb's copy carries only in-frame clones and drops some. The sample has about 43,000 clones, more than 70% seen once. The receptor was isolated from a woman in her sixties with urothelial cancer. Sequenced here: PBMCs, sampled around atezolizumab (anti-PD-L1) treatment.

CDR3 in DNA: TGTGCCAGCATTCCACTAGCGAGGTCGTCATATTTT. This encodes CASIPLARSSYF. The rearrangement uses TRBV2 and TRBJ2-3, with 7 bases fitting TRBD2. This CDR3 region has 12 residues. Trimming took 7 bases from V and 15 from J; bases not matched to a gene: 13. The germline gives CDR1 SNHLY, CDR2 FYNNEI.